The rows below give T cell receptor beta chains drawn from one sample of a study of blood T cell repertoires in COVID-19. Clones were sequenced by immunoSEQ multiplex PCR, and TCRdb holds only the in-frame ones, with some missing. The repertoire consists of roughly 140,000 clones, with around 85% occurring once and the leading ten covering around 8%. The sequencing input was peripheral blood. These receptors came from a woman aged 60 to 75 with COVID-19, enrolled during active disease. The CDR3 runs from the conserved cysteine through the conserved F or W.

TRBV10-3	TRBJ1-5	CAISDSRQGDQPQHF
TRBV5-1	TRBJ1-6	CASSLGQVAHSPLHF
TRBV4-1	TRBJ2-2	CASSQGRGGNTGELFF
TRBV5-8	TRBJ1-2	CASTASVGTIYGYTF
TRBV30	TRBJ1-2	CARSQGAQSLYGYTF
TRBV3-1/TRBV3-2	TRBJ1-6	CASSQDQGSSYNSPLHF
TRBV6-2/TRBV6-3	TRBJ1-1	CASSYSRGGAFF
TRBV7-8	TRBJ1-4	CASTPGVLREKLFF
TRBV7-2	TRBJ2-1	CASSLGLAGANNEQFF
TRBV27	TRBJ2-1	CASTRANEQFF
TRBV3-1/TRBV3-2	TRBJ1-1	CASTIQGARTEAFF
TRBV30	TRBJ1-2	CAWREIDRAVYGYTF
TRBV19	TRBJ2-7	CASSMPRGQQSHQTYEQYF
TRBV5-1	TRBJ1-4	CASSPNLQLSNEKLFF
TRBV19	TRBJ2-3	CASSTRRTSGGNTDTQYF
TRBV2	TRBJ2-7	CASSDGMGLTSYEQYF
TRBV21-1	TRBJ1-6	CASSKVFGSVNRGLLSSPLHF
TRBV27	TRBJ1-4	CASSSRDLEKLFF
TRBV7-2	TRBJ1-1	CASSDRPNTEAFF
TRBV6-1	TRBJ1-5	CASSGYPEGYSNQPQHF
TRBV5-1	TRBJ2-2	CASSARTSGVYTGELFF
TRBV9	TRBJ2-4	CASSVGQGGTKNIQYF
TRBV6-4	TRBJ1-5	CASSDTPNQPQHF
TRBV13	TRBJ1-2	CASSFPGGEINYGYTF
TRBV9	TRBJ1-1	CASSPLGSALYLNTEAFF
TRBV12-3/TRBV12-4	TRBJ2-3	CASSFPADTQYF
TRBV7-2	TRBJ1-1	CASSLRSTNTEAFF
TRBV5-6	TRBJ2-2	CACKTRGGDTGELFF
TRBV9	TRBJ2-7	CASSPAPGQTYEQYF
TRBV5-5	TRBJ1-2	CASSDPGTNNGYTF
TRBV11-2	TRBJ1-4	CASSLDYIGGASTNEKLFF
TRBV29-1	TRBJ1-1	CSVESSAGGYTEAFF
TRBV6-5	TRBJ2-3	CASRSGLETDTQYF
TRBV2	TRBJ1-6	CASSEGQPFNSPLHF
TRBV5-1	TRBJ1-1	CASSMTGFKTEAFF
TRBV11-1	TRBJ2-7	CASSLLWTVGEQYF
TRBV3-1/TRBV3-2	TRBJ2-3	CASSQAQRGGPDTQYF
TRBV11-2	TRBJ2-7	CASSLRDSTYEQYF